Listed below are T cell receptor beta chains from one sample, sequenced in a study of T cell repertoires in cytomegalovirus infection. TCRdb reprocessed the reads with MiXCR, giving one entry per CDR3 protein. This sample carries approximately 250,000 distinct CDR3 sequences, 9% to 15% of them seen once, and the ten largest clones take about 1.5%. The sequencing sample was made of PBMCs. These receptors were collected from a human donor in good health (CMV status not recorded). Some clones in this sample may be carry-over from other donors' samples. Each CDR3 is given with its conserved first and last residue. Fields, in order: V gene, J gene, D gene, clone size, CDR3 DNA, CDR3 protein. A D gene is named only where the DNA matches it firmly. Not all rows give a size; the values are once, few, many and, for expanded clones, a class.

>TRBV19|TRBJ1-1|-|many
TGTGCCAGTAGTCTTTCGGGGGGACACACTGAAGCTTTCTTT
CASSLSGGHTEAFF
>TRBV5-1|TRBJ2-7|-|few
TGCGCCAGCAGCTTGGAAGGACATCCTACCTACGAGCAGTACTTC
CASSLEGHPTYEQYF
>TRBV19|TRBJ2-7|TRBD2|many
TGTGCCAGTAGCACTAGCGGGAAATACGAGCAGTACTTC
CASSTSGKYEQYF
>TRBV19|TRBJ1-4|-|many
TGTGCCAGTAGTATCCCGACGGCGCGGGAAAAACTGTTTTTT
CASSIPTAREKLFF
>TRBV20-1|TRBJ2-7|TRBD2|-
TGCAGTGGGGCGGGAGTGGGCGGCCACGAGCAGTACTTC
CSGAGVGGHEQYF
>TRBV28|TRBJ2-1|-|-
TGTGCCAGCAGTTTCGCTGGGGGCGGCAGGTTCAATGAGCAGTTCTTC
CASSFAGGGRFNEQFF
>TRBV12-3/TRBV12-4|TRBJ2-7|TRBD2|-
TGTGCCAGCAGTTTATACGGGACTACCTCGGGGGAGCAGTACTTC
CASSLYGTTSGEQYF
>TRBV6-1|TRBJ2-1|-|many
TGCCGACCCCAGGCAAAGATCTGTGAGCAGTTCTTC
CRPQAKICEQFF
>TRBV7-2|TRBJ1-6|TRBD1|many
TGTGCCAGCAGCTTTAGAAGGGGACAGGGGTCACCCCTCCACTTT
CASSFRRGQGSPLHF
>TRBV19|TRBJ1-1|-|few
TGTGCCAGTAGTATTGTAACAGGCCTCCGGAACACTGAAGCTTTCTTT
CASSIVTGLRNTEAFF
>TRBV6-2/TRBV6-3|TRBJ2-2|TRBD1|many
TGTGCCAGCAGTTACTCAGGGGGCATCACCACCGGGGAGCTGTTTTTT
CASSYSGGITTGELFF
>TRBV6-8|TRBJ2-1|TRBD1|-
TGTGCCAGCAGTCGAGGACAGGGGGGCAATGAGCAGTTCTTC
CASSRGQGGNEQFF
>TRBV7-2|TRBJ1-3|TRBD1|many
TGTGCCAGCAGCGCCAGACAGGGCACTGGAAACACCATATATTTT
CASSARQGTGNTIYF
>TRBV2|TRBJ2-2|-|many
TGTGCCAGCAGGGTCGGTGGGGACACCGGGGAGCTGTTTTTT
CASRVGGDTGELFF
>TRBV5-1|TRBJ2-5|-|-
TGCGCCAGCAGCTTTGCGACAGAAGAGACCCAGTACTTC
CASSFATEETQYF
>TRBV11-3|TRBJ2-4|TRBD1|-
TGTGCCAGCAGCCAAGGGGGGACAGGAAGCAAAAACATTCAGTACTTC
CASSQGGTGSKNIQYF
>TRBV7-2|TRBJ1-3|-|many
TGTGCCAGCGAGGCCGACGGAAACACCATATATTTT
CASEADGNTIYF